These 4 T cell receptor beta chains came from one sample sequenced in a study of shared clonotypes between healthy human individuals. Assay used: immunoSEQ multiplex PCR; TCRdb lists only in-frame clones, some missing. Of approximately 700,000 clones listed, more than 70% are singletons. Sequencing was carried out using memory CD4+ T cells sorted from blood. Subset reported: CD45RA-negative fraction. Receptor source: a woman in her twenties or thirties in good health.

In this sample, this clone turned up once. The genes are TRBV7-9 and TRBJ2-2; D not certain. This CDR3 has 12 residues. The ends were cut back, 3 bases at V and 5 bases at J, with 4 bases in the middle. Germline V gene data show CDR1 as SEHNR and CDR2 as FQNEAQ (reference sequence). In nucleotides, the CDR3 is TGTGCCAGCAGCTTTCAGACCGGGGAGCTGTTTTTT. Translated, it gives CASSFQTGELFF.

The gene calls are TRBV25-1 and TRBJ1-4; D gene unclear. Looked up from germline, CDR1 is MGHDK and CDR2 is SYGVNS. This CDR3 region has 11 residues. V was cut by 4 bases and J by 8 bases, with 5 bases left in between. The DNA for the CDR3 is TGTGCCAGCAGTGTAGGGGAAAAACTGTTTTTT. Amino acid sequence: CASSVGEKLFF.

The chain employs TRBV18 and TRBJ1-5; D is ambiguous. The CDR3 contains 11 residues. Germline-derived CDR1 and CDR2 are KGHSH and LQKENI. Trimming pared 3 bases from V and 4 bases from J, leaving 1 base between. CDR3 sequence: CASSPNQPQHF. In nucleotides, the CDR3 is TGTGCCAGCTCACCGAATCAGCCCCAGCATTTT. Together with reference TRBV18 and TRBJ1-5, the CDR3 gives the full variable domain: NAGVMQNPRHLVRRRGQEARLRCSPMKGHSHVYWYRQLPEEGLKFMVYLQKENIIDESGMPKERFSAEFPKEGPSILRIQQVVRGDSAAYFCASSPNQPQHFGDGTRLSIL.

This clone appeared a single time. This rearrangement joins TRBV7-8 to TRBJ2-7; D uncertain. V was clipped by 2 bases and J by 2 bases, with 7 bases between them. Looked up from germline, CDR1 is SGHVS and CDR2 is FQNEAQ. CDR3 length: 13 residues. The CDR3 DNA reads as TGTGCCAGCAGCTTATCAGGAGCCTACGAGCAGTACTTC. Protein sequence: CASSLSGAYEQYF. The full variable domain, its missing parts supplied by reference TRBV7-8 and TRBJ2-7, is GAGVSQSPRYKVAKRGQDVALRCDPISGHVSLFWYQQALGQGPEFLTYFQNEAQLDKSGLPSDRFFAERPEGSVSTLKIQRTQQEDSAVYLCASSLSGAYEQYFGPGTRLTVT.